This TCR beta chain was identified in a study of blood T cell repertoires in COVID-19. In the authors' workflow: Counts of nucleated cells, estimated from reference gene primer amplification, were obtained. Here immunoSEQ multiplex PCR was the method, and the copy in TCRdb shows in-frame clones only, minus some. V, J and clone size are those of that table, while D and trimming were read from the DNA. This table has about 200,000 clones, 70% to 90% appearing once. The CDR3 has 17 amino acids. Germline CDR1 is MNHEY and CDR2 is SMNVEV (reference sequence). The germline V and J ends were trimmed by 0 bases and 2 bases, with 14 bases remaining between them.

This TCR came from a man aged 50 or older with COVID-19, enrolled during active disease. Material: peripheral blood. The V and J genes are TRBV27 and TRBJ1-5; maybe TRBD1 (6 bases). Here the CDR3 DNA reads TGTGCCAGCAGTTTATCAGTGGGGGCTGGTGGCAATCAGCCCCAGCATTTT. Translation: CASSLSVGAGGNQPQHF.